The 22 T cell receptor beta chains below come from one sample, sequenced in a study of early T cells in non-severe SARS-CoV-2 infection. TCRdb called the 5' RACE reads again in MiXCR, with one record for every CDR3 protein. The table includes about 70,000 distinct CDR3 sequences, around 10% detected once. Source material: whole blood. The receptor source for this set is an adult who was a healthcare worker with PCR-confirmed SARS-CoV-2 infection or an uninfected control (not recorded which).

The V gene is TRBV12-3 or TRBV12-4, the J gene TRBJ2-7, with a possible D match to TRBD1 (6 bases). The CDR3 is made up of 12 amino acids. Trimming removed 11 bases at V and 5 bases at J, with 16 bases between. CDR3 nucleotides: TGTGCCTCGGCTGGACAGTTCAACGAGCAGTACTTC. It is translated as CASAGQFNEQYF.

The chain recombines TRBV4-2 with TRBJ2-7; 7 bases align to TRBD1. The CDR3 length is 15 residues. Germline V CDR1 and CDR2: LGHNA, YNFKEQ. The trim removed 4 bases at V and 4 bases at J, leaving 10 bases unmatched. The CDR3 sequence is CASSPTGVMSYEQYF. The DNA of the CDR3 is TGTGCCAGCAGCCCAACAGGGGTTATGTCTTACGAGCAGTACTTC.

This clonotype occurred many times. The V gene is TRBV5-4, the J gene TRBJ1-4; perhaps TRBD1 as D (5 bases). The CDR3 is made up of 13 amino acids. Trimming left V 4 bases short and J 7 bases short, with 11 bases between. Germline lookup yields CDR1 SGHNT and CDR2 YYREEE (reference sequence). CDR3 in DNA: TGTGCCAGCAGCCCCAGGGAGGGTGAAAAACTGTTTTTT. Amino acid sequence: CASSPREGEKLFF.

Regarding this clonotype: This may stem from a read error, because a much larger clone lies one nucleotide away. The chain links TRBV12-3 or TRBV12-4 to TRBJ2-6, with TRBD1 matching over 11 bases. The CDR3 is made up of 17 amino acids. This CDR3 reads CASSRDRGYSGTNVLTF. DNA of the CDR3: TGTGCCAGCAGCCGGGACAGGGGGTACTCTGGGACCAACGTCCTGACTTTC.

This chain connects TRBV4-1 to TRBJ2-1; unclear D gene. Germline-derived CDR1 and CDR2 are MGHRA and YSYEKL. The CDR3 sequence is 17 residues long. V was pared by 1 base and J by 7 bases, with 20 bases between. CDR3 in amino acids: CASSQVSGWGLRNEQFF. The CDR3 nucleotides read TGCGCCAGCAGCCAAGTGTCGGGCTGGGGTCTTAGGAATGAGCAGTTCTTC.

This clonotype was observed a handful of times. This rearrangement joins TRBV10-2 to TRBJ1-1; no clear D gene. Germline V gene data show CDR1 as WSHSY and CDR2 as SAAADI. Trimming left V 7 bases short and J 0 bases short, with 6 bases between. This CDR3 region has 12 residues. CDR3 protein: CASNRLNTEAFF. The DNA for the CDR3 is TGCGCCAGCAATCGTTTGAACACTGAAGCTTTCTTT.

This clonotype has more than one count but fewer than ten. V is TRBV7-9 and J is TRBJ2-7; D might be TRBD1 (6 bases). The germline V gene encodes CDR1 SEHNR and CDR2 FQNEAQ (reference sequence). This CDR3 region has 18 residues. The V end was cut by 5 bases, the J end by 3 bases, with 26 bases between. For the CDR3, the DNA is TGTGCCAGCAGCCCACACCTTACAGGGAAAGCGGACTTCTACGAGCAGTACTTC. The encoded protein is CASSPHLTGKADFYEQYF.

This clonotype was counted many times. CDR3 DNA sequence: TGTGCCATCACCACAGGGGTTGGCTATGGCTACACCTTC. It is translated as CAITTGVGYGYTF. V gene TRBV10-3 combines with J gene TRBJ1-2; 7 bases are a match to TRBD1. The CDR3 spans 13 residues. Trimming at V came to 7 bases and at J to 4 bases, leaving 6 bases not matched to a gene. Germline CDR1 reads ENHRY; CDR2 reads SYGVKD.

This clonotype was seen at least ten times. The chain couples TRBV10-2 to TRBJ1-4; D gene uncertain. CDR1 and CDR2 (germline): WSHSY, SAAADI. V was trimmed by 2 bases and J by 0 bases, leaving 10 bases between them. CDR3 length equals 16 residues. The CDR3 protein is CASSERTAPTNEKLFF. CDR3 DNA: TGCGCCAGCAGTGAGAGGACCGCTCCAACTAATGAAAAACTGTTTTTT.

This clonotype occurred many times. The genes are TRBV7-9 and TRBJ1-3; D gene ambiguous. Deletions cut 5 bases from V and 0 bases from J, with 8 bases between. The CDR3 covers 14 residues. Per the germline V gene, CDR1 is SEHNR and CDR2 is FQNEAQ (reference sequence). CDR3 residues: CASSQETSGNTIYF. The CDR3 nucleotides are TGTGCCAGCAGCCAGGAGACCTCTGGAAACACCATATATTTT.

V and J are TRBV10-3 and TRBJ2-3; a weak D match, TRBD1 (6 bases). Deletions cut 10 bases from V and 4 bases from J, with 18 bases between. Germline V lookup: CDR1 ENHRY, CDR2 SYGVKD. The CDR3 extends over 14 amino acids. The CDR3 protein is CATSRAGAPDTQYF. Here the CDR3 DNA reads TGTGCCACCTCGAGGGCAGGGGCCCCAGATACGCAGTATTTT.

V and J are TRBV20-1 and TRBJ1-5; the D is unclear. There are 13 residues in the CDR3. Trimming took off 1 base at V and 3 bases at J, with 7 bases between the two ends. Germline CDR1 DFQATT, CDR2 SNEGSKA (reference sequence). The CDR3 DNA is TGCAGTGCTAGAGTGGGCCTCAATCAGCCCCAGCATTTT. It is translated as CSARVGLNQPQHF.

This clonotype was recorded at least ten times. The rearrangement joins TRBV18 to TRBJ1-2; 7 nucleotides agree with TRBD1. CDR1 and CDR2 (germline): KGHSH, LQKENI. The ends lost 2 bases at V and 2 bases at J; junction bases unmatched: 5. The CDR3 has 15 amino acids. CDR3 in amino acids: CASSPEIQGNYGYTF. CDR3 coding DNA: TGTGCCAGCTCACCAGAAATACAGGGGAACTATGGCTACACCTTC.

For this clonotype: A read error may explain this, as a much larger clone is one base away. CDR3 region: CASRRTDSSRNTIYF. The CDR3 DNA follows: TGTGCCAGCAGAAGGACAGACAGCTCTAGAAACACCATATATTTT. The chain has TRBV2 and TRBJ1-3, with D possibly TRBD1 on 6 matching bases. The CDR3 extends over 15 amino acids. CDR1 and CDR2 (germline): SNHLY, FYNNEI.

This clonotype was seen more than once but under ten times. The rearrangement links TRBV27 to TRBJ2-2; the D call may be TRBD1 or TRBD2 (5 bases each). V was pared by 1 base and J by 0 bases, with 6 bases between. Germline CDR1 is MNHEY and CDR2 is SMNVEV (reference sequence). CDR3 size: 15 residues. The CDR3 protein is CASSLWGPNTGELFF. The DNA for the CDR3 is TGTGCCAGCAGTTTATGGGGACCGAACACCGGGGAGCTGTTTTTT.

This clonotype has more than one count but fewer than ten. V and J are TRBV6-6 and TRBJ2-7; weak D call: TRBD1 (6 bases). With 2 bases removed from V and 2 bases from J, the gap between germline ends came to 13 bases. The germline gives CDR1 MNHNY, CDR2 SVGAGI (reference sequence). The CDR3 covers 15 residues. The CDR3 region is CASSYGDKGTYEQYF. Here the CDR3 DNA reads TGTGCCAGCAGTTACGGGGACAAGGGGACCTACGAGCAGTACTTC.

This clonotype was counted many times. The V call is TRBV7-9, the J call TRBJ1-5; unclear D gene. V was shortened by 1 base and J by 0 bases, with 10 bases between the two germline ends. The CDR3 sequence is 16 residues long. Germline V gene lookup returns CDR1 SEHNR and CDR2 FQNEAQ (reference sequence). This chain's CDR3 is CASSLELLGSNQPQHF. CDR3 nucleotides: TGTGCCAGCAGCTTAGAGCTCCTTGGTAGCAATCAGCCCCAGCATTTT.

The CDR3 nucleotides read TGTGCCAGCTCAGACACAGGGGGCGGCAATCAGCCCCAGCATTTT. It translates to CASSDTGGGNQPQHF. This chain connects TRBV18 to TRBJ1-5, with 9 positions matching TRBD1. Trimming removed 5 bases from V and 2 bases from J; junction bases left unmatched: 4. Germline CDR1 and CDR2: KGHSH and LQKENI. The CDR3 has 15 residues.

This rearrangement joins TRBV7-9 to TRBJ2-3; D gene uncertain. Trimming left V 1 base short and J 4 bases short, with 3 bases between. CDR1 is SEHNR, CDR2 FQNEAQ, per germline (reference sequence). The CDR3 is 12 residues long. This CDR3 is CASSLDADTQYF. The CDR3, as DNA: TGTGCCAGCAGCTTAGACGCAGATACGCAGTATTTT.

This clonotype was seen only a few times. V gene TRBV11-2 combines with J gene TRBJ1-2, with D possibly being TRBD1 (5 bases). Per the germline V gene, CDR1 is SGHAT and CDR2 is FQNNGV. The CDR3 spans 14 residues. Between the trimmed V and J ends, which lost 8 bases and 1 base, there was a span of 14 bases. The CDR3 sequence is CASSPDGGNYGYTF. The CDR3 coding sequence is TGTGCCAGCTCCCCCGATGGGGGTAACTATGGCTACACCTTC. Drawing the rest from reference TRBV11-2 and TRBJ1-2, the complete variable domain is EAGVAQSPRYKIIEKRQSVAFWCNPISGHATLYWYQQILGQGPKLLIQFQNNGVVDDSQLPKDRFSAERLKGVDSTLKIQPAKLEDSAVYLCASSPDGGNYGYTFGSGTRLTVV.

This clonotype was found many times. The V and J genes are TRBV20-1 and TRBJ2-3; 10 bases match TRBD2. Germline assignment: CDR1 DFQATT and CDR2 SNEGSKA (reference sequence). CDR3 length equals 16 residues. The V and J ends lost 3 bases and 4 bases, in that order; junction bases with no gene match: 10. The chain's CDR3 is CSASPTLAGFSDTQYF. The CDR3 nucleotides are TGCAGTGCTAGCCCTACACTAGCGGGGTTCTCAGATACGCAGTATTTT.

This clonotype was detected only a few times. The DNA of the CDR3 is TGTGCCAGCAGTGAAACTCCAGACGCCCAAGAGACCCAGTACTTC. Translation: CASSETPDAQETQYF. The chain recombines TRBV25-1 with TRBJ2-5; D not resolved. This CDR3 region has 15 residues. Germline loops: CDR1 MGHDK, CDR2 SYGVNS. The V gene lost 2 bases and the J gene lost 1 base, with 11 bases spanning the gap.